This T cell receptor (beta chain) was identified in a study of blood T cell repertoires in COVID-19. Study details: From the United States, Italy and Spain came samples of acute and convalescent COVID-19.

Original data processing: For nucleated cells, counts were estimated from reference gene primer amplification. Method: immunoSEQ multiplex PCR; TCRdb's copy keeps in-frame clones and lacks some. V, J and clone size reflect that table, while D and trimming were determined from the DNA. The data show around 49,000 clones, over 90% seen once. V lost 1 base and J lost 0, with 7 bases in between. CDR3 length equals 15 residues. Germline values: CDR1 SGHAT, CDR2 FQNNGV. One Seattle source followed patients from active infection through their disease course. Sequences were obtained from peripheral blood. The TCR sequence derives from a man in his 60s with COVID-19, enrolled during active disease. The rearrangement joins TRBV11-2 to TRBJ1-3; D is perhaps TRBD1 (6 bases). The CDR3: CASSLVRGSGNTIYF. CDR3 sequence (DNA): TGTGCCAGCAGCTTAGTCAGGGGCTCTGGAAACACCATATATTTT.